This TCR beta chain derives from a study of control samples from healthy donors and cancer patients (TCRdb year 2020). The germline V gene supplies CDR1 SGHRS and CDR2 YFSETQ. V is shortened by 0 bases, J by 3 bases, and the region joining them spans 8 bases. The CDR3 covers 14 residues, taking in both the cysteine and the phenylalanine. CDR3 DNA only is kept here, 42 bases in frame from base 1. Library construction relied on the immunoSEQ multiplex PCR assay. TCRdb carries this immuneACCESS record with in-frame sequences only. Its versions omit some clonotypes, under half of them owing to an unresolved V gene in the studies checked, with the rest unexplained. Here the sample has 100,000 to 120,000 clones; roughly 90% occur a single time. 3.7% of the sample is held by the ten biggest clonotypes. In regard to this clone: Its antigen remains undetermined. No qualities accompany the bases; no much larger clone lies one base away.

This receptor was taken from a woman aged 55-69 years with lung cancer. The receptor chain draws on TRBV5-1 and TRBJ2-3, with an unclear D gene assignment. Sequencing was performed on PBMCs. CDR3 sequence: CASSLGQVTDTQYF. The DNA sequence reads TGCGCCAGCAGCTTGGGACAAGTTACAGATACGCAGTATTTT.